These 30 T cell receptor beta chains were all obtained from the same sample, sequenced in a study of T-cell memory formation after mild COVID-19. TCRdb reprocessed the 5' RACE reads via MiXCR and lists one record per CDR3 protein. The sample lists about 120,000 distinct CDR3 sequences; 22% were seen once. The sequenced sample consisted of PBMCs or a T cell subset sorted from them (not recorded which). The receptors derive from a man between 18 and 29 years old who had mild COVID-19 (a few samples of this study predate the infection). Cell type and time point are not known.

In this sample, this clonotype turned up a few times. V gene TRBV7-9 combines with J gene TRBJ1-1; possible D gene TRBD1, 5 bases. CDR1 and CDR2 from the germline V gene are SEHNR and FQNEAQ (reference sequence). The CDR3 runs 16 residues. Trimming removed 5 bases at V and 6 bases at J, with 22 bases between. This CDR3 is CASSLGWTSKAPEAFF. DNA of the CDR3: TGTGCCAGCAGCCTCGGTTGGACATCCAAAGCCCCTGAAGCTTTCTTT.

The V and J genes are TRBV6-2 or TRBV6-3 and TRBJ1-5; no clear D. In germline, CDR1 is MNHEY, CDR2 SVGEGT. The CDR3 runs to 13 residues. With 1 base removed from V and 2 bases from J, the gap between germline ends came to 3 bases. The CDR3 DNA follows: TGTGCCAGCAGTTACTTCGGCAATCAGCCCCAGCATTTT. Its translation: CASSYFGNQPQHF.

This sequence joins TRBV27 and TRBJ2-2; D call uncertain. Trimming shortened V by 2 bases and J by 8 bases, and 15 bases separated the two germline ends. In germline, CDR1 is MNHEY, CDR2 SMNVEV (reference sequence). The CDR3 has 15 amino acids. The CDR3: CASSLDSPSAGELFF. The CDR3 region has the DNA TGTGCCAGCAGTTTAGACTCCCCCTCGGCGGGGGAGCTGTTTTTT.

This chain connects TRBV6-1 to TRBJ1-5; D gene ambiguous. Germline CDR1 and CDR2: MNHNS and SASEGT. Trimming left V 7 bases short and J 1 base short, with 8 bases between. The CDR3 extends over 13 amino acids. CDR3 amino acids: CASMKGSNQPQHF. CDR3 sequence (DNA): TGTGCCAGCATGAAGGGCAGCAATCAGCCCCAGCATTTT.

The chain has TRBV14 and TRBJ2-5; tentatively, D is TRBD2 (5 bases). V lost 9 bases and J lost 4, with 18 bases in between. Germline CDR1 and CDR2: SGHDN and FVKESK. CDR3 length: 14 amino acids. The DNA of the CDR3 is TGTGCCAGTCGGCCAAGCGGTGAAGGAGAGACCCAGTACTTC. It specifies CASRPSGEGETQYF. The variable domain in full, with the rest retrieved from reference TRBV14 and TRBJ2-5, is EAGVTQFPSHSVIEKGQTVTLRCDPISGHDNLYWYRRVMGKEIKFLLHFVKESKQDESGMPNNRFLAERTGGTYSTLKVQPAELEDSGVYFCASRPSGEGETQYFGPGTRLLVL.

This chain joins TRBV6-2 or TRBV6-3 and TRBJ2-3, with D possibly being TRBD1 or TRBD2 (5 bases each). This CDR3 comprises 14 residues. CDR1 and CDR2 (germline): MNHEY, SVGEGT. Trimming took 4 bases from V and 1 from J, leaving 9 bases between them. CDR3 bases: TGTGCCAGCAGTTGGGGGTGGGGCACAGATACGCAGTATTTT. This gives the protein CASSWGWGTDTQYF.

This clonotype has only a few counts. V gene TRBV7-3 combines with J gene TRBJ2-3; 14 positions agree with TRBD2. Germline assignment: CDR1 SGHTA and CDR2 FQGTGA. There are 19 residues in the CDR3. Unmatched junction bases numbered 11, after V lost 5 bases and J lost 1 base. The CDR3 coding sequence is TGTGCCAGCAGCGCATCCGGACTAGCGGGGGGCTGGGGCACAGATACGCAGTATTTT. This encodes CASSASGLAGGWGTDTQYF.

This clonotype was detected many times. The chain joins TRBV20-1 to TRBJ1-6, with D tentatively TRBD1 (5 bases). The CDR3 totals 16 residues. Germline lookup yields CDR1 DFQATT and CDR2 SNEGSKA (reference sequence). V was cut by 6 bases and J by 7 bases, with 22 bases left in between. The CDR3 reads CSADTGTGIMNSPLHF. The DNA for the CDR3 is TGCAGTGCGGATACGGGGACGGGTATTATGAATTCACCCCTCCACTTT.

The rearrangement joins TRBV6-5 to TRBJ2-2; D is undetermined. Trimming took off 2 bases at V and 5 bases at J, with 6 bases between the two ends. Germline V gene sequence: CDR1 MNHEY, CDR2 SVGAGI. This CDR3 comprises 13 residues. CDR3: CASSYGQTGELFF. CDR3 DNA sequence: TGTGCCAGCAGTTACGGTCAGACCGGGGAGCTGTTTTTT.

This chain uses TRBV7-2 with TRBJ1-2; D uncertain. This CDR3 is built from 14 residues. Germline assignment: CDR1 SGHTA and CDR2 FQGNSA. V was clipped by 5 bases and J by 4 bases, with 14 bases between them. The CDR3 reads CASSRPTPIYGYTF. The CDR3 bases are TGTGCCAGCAGCCGACCGACACCCATCTATGGCTACACCTTC.

This chain's CDR3 is CASTPTGELFF. The CDR3 DNA reads TGTGCCAGCACTCCGACGGGGGAGCTGTTTTTT. This rearrangement joins TRBV12-3 or TRBV12-4 to TRBJ2-2; D call uncertain. This CDR3 is 11 amino acids long. Trimming stripped 7 bases from V and 8 bases from J, with 8 bases between.

This clonotype was detected ten times or more. The J gene is TRBJ2-7, the V gene TRBV7-2; D ambiguous. With 6 bases removed from V and 6 bases from J, the gap between germline ends came to 15 bases. Germline loops: CDR1 SGHTA, CDR2 FQGNSA. This CDR3 region has 13 residues. The CDR3 nucleotides read TGTGCCAGCAGTGAAGGCCCCCTTTCCGAGCAGTACGTC. Amino acid sequence: CASSEGPLSEQYV.

The chain recombines TRBV7-9 with TRBJ2-7; D gene uncertain. V lost 5 bases, J lost 6 bases, and 8 bases lay in between. CDR1 is SEHNR and CDR2 is FQNEAQ in the germline V gene (reference sequence). The CDR3 length is 11 residues. CDR3 in amino acids: CASSKGAEQYV. The CDR3 region has the DNA TGTGCCAGCAGCAAGGGCGCCGAGCAGTACGTC.

This clonotype has only a few counts. V is TRBV5-5 and J is TRBJ2-5, with D perhaps TRBD1 (5 bases). Trimming pared 4 bases from V and 4 bases from J, leaving 17 bases between. This CDR3 is built from 15 residues. Germline loops: CDR1 SGHKS, CDR2 YYEKEE (reference sequence). The CDR3 loop reads CASSIGPGYGETQYF. In nucleotides, the CDR3 is TGTGCCAGCAGCATCGGGCCAGGGTATGGAGAGACCCAGTACTTC.

This clonotype was observed a few times. The gene calls are TRBV6-5 and TRBJ2-7, with 7 bases fitting TRBD2. J gave up 7 bases and V 6 bases, and 3 bases lay outside the gene matches. CDR3 length equals 11 residues. Germline V CDR1 and CDR2: MNHEY, SVGAGI. The CDR3: CASRLGGEQYF. CDR3 bases: TGTGCCAGCAGGCTGGGGGGGGAGCAGTACTTC.

The rearrangement joins TRBV11-2 to TRBJ2-1, with 15 bases lining up with TRBD2. CDR1 and CDR2 (germline): SGHAT, FQNNGV. The J segment lost 8 bases and the V segment lost 4 bases, leaving 3 bases of the junction unmatched. This CDR3 has 15 amino acids. CDR3 loop: CASSWTSGGAYEQFF. The CDR3 coding sequence is TGTGCCAGCAGCTGGACTAGCGGGGGGGCTTATGAGCAGTTCTTC.

This clonotype was detected once. This chain uses TRBV20-1 with TRBJ2-1; TRBD1 might be the D (6 bases). The germline V gene has CDR1 DFQATT and CDR2 SNEGSKA (reference sequence). This CDR3 has 15 residues. Here the CDR3 DNA reads TGCAGCCAAAGGAGGTACAGGGTCGATCACAATGAGCAGTTCTTC. This sequence encodes CSQRRYRVDHNEQFF.

This clonotype occurred a few times. The rearrangement links TRBV14 to TRBJ2-2, with no clear D. This CDR3 is 12 amino acids long. Germline CDR1 and CDR2: SGHDN and FVKESK. Deletions cut 7 bases from V and 6 bases from J, with 9 bases between. The CDR3 DNA reads as TGTGCCAGCAAGAGCCCCCCCGGGGAGCTGTTTTTT. It encodes CASKSPPGELFF.

The rearrangement joins TRBV10-3 to TRBJ2-3, with 9 bases fitting TRBD1. Germline trimming cut 7 bases from V and 5 bases from J; bases unmatched to any gene: 7. The CDR3 runs 14 residues. The germline V gene encodes CDR1 ENHRY and CDR2 SYGVKD. CDR3 DNA sequence: TGTGCCATCACTCCTCGGGACAGGGAAGATACGCAGTATTTT. It yields the protein CAITPRDREDTQYF.

The chain links TRBV9 to TRBJ2-7; a possible D gene is TRBD1 (6 bases). Trimming cost V 3 bases and J 4 bases, with 14 bases left between them. The CDR3 covers 14 residues. Germline CDR1 reads SGDLS; CDR2 reads YYNGEE. The CDR3 here is CASSASGQSYEQYF. In nucleotides, the CDR3 is TGTGCCAGCAGCGCCTCAGGACAGTCTTACGAGCAGTACTTC.

The chain is built from TRBV5-4 and TRBJ2-3; D possibly corresponds to TRBD1 (7 bases). This CDR3 is built from 14 residues. Germline V lookup: CDR1 SGHNT, CDR2 YYREEE (reference sequence). The V gene lost 5 bases and the J gene lost 6 bases, with 16 bases spanning the gap. CDR3 in DNA: TGTGCCAGCAGGAATCAGGGGGGCGGCGATACGCAGTATTTT. The encoded protein is CASRNQGGGDTQYF.

This clonotype was seen more than once but under ten times. This chain links TRBV4-2 with TRBJ1-1; a possible D gene is TRBD1 (6 bases). The CDR3 sequence is 13 residues long. Looked up from germline, CDR1 is LGHNA and CDR2 is YNFKEQ. V was pared by 3 bases and J by 5 bases, with 10 bases between. CDR3 nucleotide sequence: TGTGCCAGCAGCCAGAAGGGGGGGACTGAAGCTTTCTTT. This codes for CASSQKGGTEAFF.

The rearrangement links TRBV20-1 to TRBJ1-2; weak D call: TRBD1 (5 bases). Per germline, CDR1 DFQATT and CDR2 SNEGSKA (reference sequence). The CDR3 has 15 amino acids. Trimming took off 0 bases at V and 8 bases at J, with 19 bases between the two ends. The CDR3 DNA sequence: TGCAGTGCTAGAGACCAAGGTTGGGGCTGGGAAGGCTACACCTTC. It is translated as CSARDQGWGWEGYTF.

The V call is TRBV6-5, the J call TRBJ1-2, with TRBD1 matching over 9 bases. V shed 2 bases and J 6 bases; nucleotides not matched to a gene: 1. Germline V gene lookup returns CDR1 MNHEY and CDR2 SVGAGI. The CDR3 contains 13 residues. The CDR3 nucleotides are TGTGCCAGCAGTTACAGGACAGGGGATGGCTACACCTTC. As protein: CASSYRTGDGYTF.

The chain is built from TRBV5-1 and TRBJ2-7, with D possibly matching TRBD2 (7 bases). Deletions cut 7 bases from V and 7 bases from J, with 18 bases between. There are 13 residues in the CDR3. Germline CDR1 and CDR2: SGHRS and YFSETQ. CDR3 DNA sequence: TGCGCCAGCGCCGACAGGTCGGGAGGTGAGCAGTACTTC. Protein: CASADRSGGEQYF.

The chain is built from TRBV10-1 and TRBJ2-5, with 7 bases lining up with TRBD1. The junction had 4 bases not matched to a gene; V was cut back by 2 bases and J by 4 bases. Germline V gene data show CDR1 as WNHNN and CDR2 as SYGVQD (reference sequence). The CDR3 runs to 14 residues. CDR3 in DNA: TGCGCCAGCAGTGAGGATGCAGGGGGAGAGACCCAGTACTTC. This encodes CASSEDAGGETQYF.

This clonotype was counted at least ten times. J is TRBJ2-2 and V is TRBV29-1; D may be TRBD1 or TRBD2 (5 bases each). Per germline, CDR1 SQVTM and CDR2 ANQGSEA. Trimming removed 6 bases at V and 0 bases at J, with 8 bases between. The CDR3 is made up of 13 amino acids. CDR3 residues: CSVRDPNTGELFF. The CDR3 DNA reads as TGCAGCGTCAGGGACCCGAACACCGGGGAGCTGTTTTTT.

The gene calls are TRBV2 and TRBJ2-7, with TRBD1 matching 9 bases. Germline trimming cut 10 bases from V and 1 base from J; bases unmatched to any gene: 5. The CDR3 is made up of 13 amino acids. Germline CDR1 is SNHLY and CDR2 is FYNNEI. In nucleotides, the CDR3 is TGTGCCATCAGCGGGACAGGGTCCTACGAGCAGTACGTC. Amino acids: CAISGTGSYEQYV.

This clonotype was counted a few times. CDR3 sequence reads: CASSLLGDTRETQYF. The DNA of the CDR3 is TGTGCCAGCAGCTTATTAGGGGATACGAGAGAGACCCAGTACTTC. The chain joins TRBV7-9 to TRBJ2-5, with D perhaps matching TRBD1 (5 bases). The CDR3 sequence is 15 residues long. The V gene lost 2 bases and the J gene lost 4 bases, with 14 bases spanning the gap. The germline CDR1 and CDR2 sequences are SEHNR and FQNEAQ (reference sequence).

The chain has TRBV5-1 and TRBJ1-2; TRBD1 aligns across 7 bases. Germline CDR1 and CDR2: SGHRS and YFSETQ. J lost 6 bases, V lost 0 bases, and 11 bases had no gene match. This CDR3 is built from 16 residues. DNA of the CDR3: TGCGCCAGCAGCTTGGCTTTGCAGGGGGGTATAGATGGCTACACCTTC. This sequence encodes CASSLALQGGIDGYTF.